The 28 T cell receptor beta chains presented below share a single source sample, sequenced in a study of blood T cell repertoires in COVID-19. Generated by immunoSEQ multiplex PCR, the TCRdb table keeps only in-frame clones and is missing some. The profile covers approximately 290,000 clones, with nearly 90% appearing a single time and approximately 4% taken by the ten largest. Sequenced: PBMCs or T cells enriched from blood (not recorded which). Receptor source: a woman under 30 with acute COVID-19.

This clone appeared a single time. This rearrangement joins TRBV6-5 to TRBJ2-2; perhaps TRBD1 as D (5 bases). From germline, CDR1 is MNHEY and CDR2 SVGAGI. The CDR3 is made up of 14 amino acids. Trimming removed 6 bases from V and 4 bases from J, with 12 bases in between. CDR3 region: CASRDSYLTGELFF. CDR3 DNA: TGTGCCAGCAGAGACAGTTACCTCACCGGGGAGCTGTTTTTT.

V is TRBV7-2 and J is TRBJ2-2, with 12 bases that match TRBD1. The V segment lost 4 bases and the J segment 7 bases; nucleotides outside the gene matches: 7. This CDR3 has 16 amino acids. The germline V gene encodes CDR1 SGHTA and CDR2 FQGNSA. CDR3 region: CASSSRDRGRGGELFF. CDR3 in DNA: TGTGCCAGCAGCTCCCGGGACAGGGGGCGCGGCGGGGAGCTGTTTTTT.

This sequence joins TRBV5-4 and TRBJ2-5, with TRBD2 matching over 10 bases. The CDR3 runs to 16 residues. The germline CDR1 and CDR2 sequences are SGHNT and YYREEE (reference sequence). V trimming: 0 bases; J trimming: 4 bases; junction bases outside the gene matches: 6. CDR3 nucleotides: TGTGCCAGCAGCTTGGAACAGCGGGAGGGTGCAGAGACCCAGTACTTC. Its protein product is CASSLEQREGAETQYF.

The rearrangement links TRBV19 to TRBJ1-1; D gene uncertain. The germline CDR1 and CDR2 sequences are LNHDA and SQIVND (reference sequence). Trimming took 3 bases from V and 10 from J, leaving 9 bases between them. The CDR3 length is 11 residues. The CDR3 is CASSMSQAAFF. The DNA of the CDR3 is TGTGCCAGTAGTATGAGCCAGGCAGCTTTCTTT.

This clone was observed a few times. This rearrangement joins TRBV9 to TRBJ2-2; TRBD1 agrees at 7 bases. The CDR3 consists of 15 residues. J lost 5 bases, V lost 0 bases, and 4 bases had no gene match. CDR1 and CDR2 (germline): SGDLS, YYNGEE. The CDR3 region is CASSVVGGGTGELFF. CDR3 in DNA: TGTGCCAGCAGCGTAGTAGGGGGCGGGACCGGGGAGCTGTTTTTT.

This rearrangement joins TRBV3-1 (or the pseudogene TRBV3-2) to TRBJ1-2, with 9 bases lining up with TRBD1. Germline lookup yields CDR1 LGHDT and CDR2 YNNKEL (reference sequence). The CDR3 runs to 14 residues. Trimming at V came to 5 bases and at J to 4 bases, leaving 5 bases not matched to a gene. The CDR3 loop is CASSSQGAGYGYTF. Written as DNA, the CDR3 is TGTGCCAGCAGCTCACAGGGGGCGGGCTATGGCTACACCTTC.

This rearrangement joins TRBV28 to TRBJ2-7; 10 nucleotides line up with TRBD1. The CDR3 extends over 14 amino acids. Looked up from germline, CDR1 is MDHEN and CDR2 is SYDVKM. Trimming took 6 bases from V and 4 from J; bases not matched to a gene: 6. In DNA, the CDR3 is TGTGCCAGCAGCTTGGGACAGGGGCCATACGAGCAGTACTTC. Its protein is CASSLGQGPYEQYF.

The chain has TRBV7-2 and TRBJ2-3; 10 bases align to TRBD2. This CDR3 is 19 amino acids long. Trimming took 4 bases from V and 0 from J; bases not matched to a gene: 13. CDR1 is SGHTA and CDR2 is FQGNSA in the germline V gene. CDR3 DNA sequence: TGTGCCAGCAGCTCGCAAGCCTCTAGCGGGAGTCCCAGCACAGATACGCAGTATTTT. Its protein product is CASSSQASSGSPSTDTQYF.

The genes are TRBV7-2 and TRBJ2-2; 15 bases are a match to TRBD2. CDR1 and CDR2 from the germline V gene are SGHTA and FQGNSA. The V segment lost 5 bases and the J segment 6 bases; nucleotides outside the gene matches: 7. The CDR3 is 17 residues long. The DNA for the CDR3 is TGTGCCAGCAGCCCGCCGGGACTAGCGGGAGGAGCCGGGGAGCTGTTTTTT. Translation gives CASSPPGLAGGAGELFF.

The chain employs TRBV11-2 and TRBJ2-2, with unresolved D. V lost 2 bases, J lost 0 bases, and 10 bases lay in between. The CDR3 sequence is 16 residues long. CDR1 SGHAT and CDR2 FQNNGV come from the germline V gene. In DNA form, the CDR3 reads TGTGCCAGCAGCTTATTTGACACCTCGAACACCGGGGAGCTGTTTTTT. Translation: CASSLFDTSNTGELFF.

V gene TRBV28 combines with J gene TRBJ1-5, with unresolved D. Germline loops: CDR1 MDHEN, CDR2 SYDVKM. There are 15 residues in the CDR3. The germline V and J ends were trimmed by 5 bases and 2 bases, with 13 bases remaining between them. CDR3 region: CASSLDKFGNQPQHF. CDR3 sequence (DNA): TGTGCCAGCAGTCTTGACAAATTCGGCAATCAGCCCCAGCATTTT.

This chain connects TRBV5-1 to TRBJ2-1, with 11 bases matching TRBD2. V lost 2 bases and J lost 7; bases outside the gene matches: 11. Germline CDR1 SGHRS, CDR2 YFSETQ. The CDR3 runs to 17 residues. As DNA, the CDR3 is TGCGCCAGCAGCTTAAAGTTACGGCTAGCGGGAGGAAATGAGCAGTTCTTC. Protein: CASSLKLRLAGGNEQFF.

The rearrangement uses TRBV7-8 and TRBJ1-2; the match to TRBD1 covers 7 bases. This CDR3 has 13 residues. The V gene end was trimmed by 5 bases and the J gene end by 3 bases; junction bases not matched to a gene: 3. Germline V lookup: CDR1 SGHVS, CDR2 FQNEAQ. CDR3 bases: TGTGCCAGCAGCCCTGACAGGGACTATGGCTACACCTTC. Translated, it gives CASSPDRDYGYTF.

The V call is TRBV19, the J call TRBJ2-2; D is perhaps TRBD2 (5 bases). V was clipped by 5 bases and J by 0 bases, with 10 bases between them. Germline V gene lookup returns CDR1 LNHDA and CDR2 SQIVND (reference sequence). The CDR3 consists of 15 residues. The CDR3 nucleotides are TGTGCCAGTAGTCCCGGACTGGCGAACACCGGGGAGCTGTTTTTT. Translation gives CASSPGLANTGELFF.

The J gene is TRBJ2-7, the V gene TRBV3-1 (or the pseudogene TRBV3-2), with D perhaps TRBD1 (5 bases). Per the germline V gene, CDR1 is LGHDT and CDR2 is YNNKEL (reference sequence). Between the trimmed V and J ends, which lost 1 base and 5 bases, there was a span of 12 bases. The CDR3 length is 14 residues. DNA of the CDR3: TGTGCCAGCAGCCAAGTGGGCAGGGCGGACGAGCAGTACTTC. This encodes CASSQVGRADEQYF.

Comments on this clone: One end of the junction is discordant with germline, which a read error may explain. The chain joins TRBV20-1 to TRBJ2-3; possible D gene TRBD2, 6 bases. Per germline, CDR1 DFQATT and CDR2 SNEGSKA (reference sequence). The CDR3 is 15 residues long. The DNA for the CDR3 is TGCAGCGCTAGTTCGGCTAGCGCCTACACAGATACGCAGTATTTT. It translates to CSASSASAYTDTQYF.

V is TRBV7-2 and J is TRBJ1-1; unclear D gene. CDR1 SGHTA and CDR2 FQGNSA come from the germline V gene. V was trimmed by 5 bases and J by 4 bases, leaving 11 bases between them. CDR3 length: 13 amino acids. The CDR3 protein is CASSPAEGTEAFF. DNA for the CDR3: TGTGCCAGCAGCCCTGCCGAGGGCACTGAAGCTTTCTTT.

The V call is TRBV11-3, the J call TRBJ2-7, with a tentative D call TRBD2 (5 bases). The CDR3 runs 16 residues. Trimming removed 7 bases at V and 1 base at J, with 20 bases between. Germline-derived CDR1 and CDR2 are SGHNT and YENEEA. CDR3 in DNA: TGTGCCAGCACCCTTAGATGGGAGACGGAATCCTACGAGCAGTACTTC. Amino acid sequence: CASTLRWETESYEQYF.

V and J are TRBV28 and TRBJ1-5, with TRBD1 identical over 7 bases. Germline trimming cut 6 bases from V and 4 bases from J; bases unmatched to any gene: 9. Germline loops: CDR1 MDHEN, CDR2 SYDVKM. This CDR3 comprises 15 residues. The CDR3 DNA follows: TGTGCCAGCAGGTCAGGACAGGAAAAAAATCAGCCCCAGCATTTT. This sequence encodes CASRSGQEKNQPQHF.

The chain carries TRBV27 and TRBJ1-1; TRBD1 aligns across 9 bases. Losses at the gene ends were 2 bases for V and 4 bases for J; bases not matched to a gene: 2. The CDR3 length is 14 residues. Germline CDR1 is MNHEY and CDR2 is SMNVEV (reference sequence). CDR3 amino acids: CASSLRDRATEAFF. The CDR3 DNA follows: TGTGCCAGCAGTTTAAGGGACAGGGCCACTGAAGCTTTCTTT.

This chain connects TRBV9 to TRBJ2-7, with 7 bases identical to TRBD2. Germline V gives CDR1 SGDLS, CDR2 YYNGEE. With V trimmed by 0 bases and J by 0 bases, 6 bases remained unmatched. CDR3 length: 16 amino acids. This CDR3 is CASSVGPPSGSYEQYF. DNA for the CDR3: TGTGCCAGCAGCGTAGGTCCCCCTAGCGGCTCCTACGAGCAGTACTTC.

The rearrangement joins TRBV5-4 to TRBJ2-7; 9 bases align to TRBD1. CDR1 is SGHNT, CDR2 YYREEE, per germline (reference sequence). The J segment lost 5 bases and the V segment lost 4 bases, leaving 4 bases of the junction unmatched. CDR3 size: 13 residues. The CDR3 DNA sequence: TGTGCCAGCAGCCGGGACAGGGAAAACGAGCAGTACTTC. It is translated as CASSRDRENEQYF.

In regard to this clone: The sample has other DNA sequences that encode this CDR3 too. The CDR3 nucleotides are TGTGCCAGCAGTTCGACAGGGGTTGGAAACACCATATATTTT. As protein: CASSSTGVGNTIYF. This chain links TRBV28 with TRBJ1-3, with TRBD1 matching over 8 bases. The V gene end was trimmed by 4 bases and the J gene end by 3 bases; junction bases not matched to a gene: 2. CDR1 is MDHEN and CDR2 is SYDVKM in the germline V gene. This CDR3 comprises 14 residues.

The rearrangement uses TRBV30 and TRBJ1-5; 9 nucleotides align to TRBD1. V was pared by 0 bases and J by 7 bases, with 7 bases of the junction left unmatched. Looked up from germline, CDR1 is GTSNPN and CDR2 is SVGIG (reference sequence). This CDR3 is 15 amino acids long. The CDR3 here is CAWSVQGTGGQPQHF. In nucleotides, the CDR3 is TGTGCCTGGAGTGTACAAGGAACAGGGGGCCAGCCCCAGCATTTT.

The chain carries TRBV24-1 and TRBJ1-2; D unresolved. Germline V gene lookup returns CDR1 KGHDR and CDR2 SFDVKD. This CDR3 comprises 14 residues. The V gene lost 4 bases and the J gene lost 1 base, with 9 bases spanning the gap. The CDR3: CATSERGFNYGYTF. The CDR3 nucleotides are TGTGCCACCAGTGAACGGGGATTTAACTATGGCTACACCTTC.

The rearrangement links TRBV6-1 to TRBJ2-7, with TRBD2 identical over 14 bases. V lost 4 bases and J lost 0; bases outside the gene matches: 5. The CDR3 covers 17 residues. The V gene's germline CDR1 is MNHNS and CDR2 SASEGT. The CDR3 loop is CASSAGLAGGDSYEQYF. CDR3 coding DNA: TGTGCCAGCAGTGCTGGACTAGCGGGAGGTGACTCCTACGAGCAGTACTTC.

The rearrangement uses TRBV7-6 and TRBJ2-3; 11 bases are shared with TRBD2. V trimming: 0 bases; J trimming: 2 bases; junction bases outside the gene matches: 7. This CDR3 comprises 18 residues. The V gene's germline CDR1 is SGHVS and CDR2 FNYEAQ. Written as DNA, the CDR3 is TGTGCCAGCAGCTTAGCGCCGACTAGCGGGGACCCCACAGATACGCAGTATTTT. Its protein is CASSLAPTSGDPTDTQYF.

This clone was recorded a few times. The CDR3: CASSLGQSYGYTF. DNA of the CDR3: TGTGCCAGCAGCCTGGGACAGAGCTATGGCTACACCTTC. This chain connects TRBV12-3 or TRBV12-4 to TRBJ1-2; 7 bases fit TRBD1. Unmatched junction bases numbered 5, after V lost 6 bases and J lost 4 bases. This CDR3 spans 13 amino acids.